The present T cell receptor beta chain was sequenced within a study of graft-versus-host responses after intestinal transplantation. The CDR3 loop spans 13 amino acids. Trimming removed 5 bases at V and 2 bases at J, with 10 bases between. Germline V CDR1 and CDR2: SNHLY, FYNNEI. Profiled with immunoSEQ multiplex PCR; TCRdb holds only in-frame clones, not every one. The top ten clones hold 7.5% to 10% of a sample with approximately 16,000 clones, roughly 69% of them seen once. Processing released intraepithelial and lamina propria lymphocytes from the graft tissue. The sequence was collected from a human patient who received an intestinal transplant, so some T cells may come from the graft donor. The rearrangement links TRBV2 to TRBJ2-7, with D possibly matching TRBD1 (6 bases). Sequences were derived from ileum tissue, sampled just over 650 days after intestinal transplantation. The CDR3 sequence: CASSSTGTYEQYF. The DNA of the CDR3 is TGTGCCAGCAGTTCCACAGGGACCTACGAGCAGTACTTC.